Listed here are 3 T cell receptor beta chains from one sample, sequenced in a study of cytomegalovirus exposure and HLA in healthy donors. The PCR contained 60 Vbeta and 13 Jbeta primers. Data came from immunoSEQ multiplex PCR; TCRdb stores just in-frame clones and leaves some out. The table shows 150,000 to 200,000 clones, with about 85% occurring only once. Sample: PBMCs. The receptors derive from a man aged 45 to 65 in good health and CMV-seropositive.

The chain employs TRBV2 and TRBJ2-6; a possible D gene is TRBD1 (6 bases). This CDR3 has 19 residues. Trimming cost V 7 bases and J 5 bases, with 27 bases left between them. Germline loops: CDR1 SNHLY, CDR2 FYNNEI. CDR3 region: CASTEGPRDIRDRANVLTF. DNA for the CDR3: TGTGCCAGCACTGAGGGTCCCCGGGACATAAGGGATAGGGCCAACGTCCTGACTTTC.

This clone showed up just a few times. CDR3 DNA sequence: TGTGCCAGCAGCTCTACATACAGGTCGAGCTCTGGAAACACCATATATTTT. Protein sequence: CASSSTYRSSSGNTIYF. The chain couples TRBV28 to TRBJ1-3; maybe TRBD1 (5 bases). This CDR3 spans 17 amino acids. Trimming stripped 6 bases from V and 0 bases from J, with 18 bases between. CDR1 MDHEN and CDR2 SYDVKM come from the germline V gene. The full variable domain, completed using reference TRBV28 and TRBJ1-3, is DVKVTQSSRYLVKRTGEKVFLECVQDMDHENMFWYRQDPGLGLRLIYFSYDVKMKEKGDIPEGYSVSREKKERFSLILESASTNQTSMYLCASSSTYRSSSGNTIYFGEGSWLTVV.

The CDR3 here is CASSSLTSVPDTQYF. As DNA, the CDR3 is TGCGCCAGCAGCTCACTCACTAGTGTCCCAGATACGCAGTATTTT. The rearrangement uses TRBV5-1 and TRBJ2-3, with D possibly TRBD2 on 5 matching bases. Per germline, CDR1 SGHRS and CDR2 YFSETQ. The CDR3 is 15 amino acids. V was trimmed by 3 bases and J by 4 bases, leaving 15 bases between them.